A single sample gave rise to the 6 T cell receptor beta chains below, sequenced in a study of blood T cell repertoires in COVID-19. This table comes from immunoSEQ multiplex PCR, and its TCRdb copy is limited to in-frame clones, with some not included. Seen here are 400,000 to 500,000 clones, 88% observed once, and the top ten hold approximately 1.5%. The sample comprised PBMCs or T cells enriched from blood (not recorded which). The receptors shown here come from a woman aged 18-29 years who had been exposed to COVID-19.

There are a few counts of this clone. V gene TRBV6-2 or TRBV6-3 combines with J gene TRBJ1-1, with D perhaps TRBD1 (5 bases). The CDR3 has 14 residues. Trimming took 6 bases from V and 0 from J, leaving 11 bases between them. Germline V lookup: CDR1 MNHEY, CDR2 SVGEGT. CDR3 protein: CASSPSRVNTEAFF. The CDR3 nucleotides are TGTGCCAGCAGCCCTTCCAGGGTGAACACTGAAGCTTTCTTT.

The chain joins TRBV5-1 to TRBJ2-2; perhaps TRBD1 as D (5 bases). CDR3 length: 14 residues. V was trimmed by 0 bases and J by 9 bases, leaving 12 bases between them. Looked up from germline, CDR1 is SGHRS and CDR2 is YFSETQ. The CDR3 reads CASSLGTAGWELFF. The DNA for the CDR3 is TGCGCCAGCAGCTTGGGGACGGCAGGGTGGGAGCTGTTTTTT.

This clone was counted a single time. The same CDR3 also results from other DNA sequences found in this sample. This rearrangement joins TRBV28 to TRBJ2-7; TRBD2 matches at 7 bases. V dropped 6 bases and J dropped 7; count of bases not matched to a gene: 6. The CDR3 spans 12 residues. CDR1 is MDHEN, CDR2 SYDVKM, per germline. CDR3 in amino acids: CASSPGGGEQYF. Written as DNA, the CDR3 is TGTGCCAGCAGCCCGGGGGGAGGGGAGCAGTACTTC.

This clone was counted a single time. The chain carries TRBV7-2 and TRBJ2-5; TRBD2 is a possible D gene (5 bases). Germline V gene lookup returns CDR1 SGHTA and CDR2 FQGNSA. Trimming took off 5 bases at V and 7 bases at J, with 11 bases between the two ends. The CDR3 length is 12 residues. In nucleotides, the CDR3 is TGTGCCAGCAGCATTGACCGGGGGACCCAGTACTTC. This encodes CASSIDRGTQYF.

The genes are TRBV7-8 and TRBJ2-3; weak D call: TRBD2 (5 bases). This CDR3 has 15 amino acids. V lost 5 bases to trimming and J lost 4 bases, with 16 bases between them. Germline V gives CDR1 SGHVS, CDR2 FQNEAQ. Here the CDR3 reads CASSREGQRADTQYF. CDR3 in DNA: TGTGCCAGCAGCCGAGAGGGCCAGAGGGCAGATACGCAGTATTTT.

V gene TRBV6-2 or TRBV6-3 combines with J gene TRBJ2-2, with 8 nucleotides matching TRBD1. J lost 6 bases, V lost 6 bases, and 12 bases had no gene match. The CDR3 consists of 16 residues. In germline, CDR1 is MNHEY, CDR2 SVGEGT. Here the CDR3 DNA reads TGTGCCAGCAGCCCAATTGGACAGGGTAACGCCGGGGAGCTGTTTTTT. It codes for CASSPIGQGNAGELFF.